This T cell receptor beta chain comes out of a study of blood T cells in healthy people across ages. Together with a sample-barcoded 5' primer, a J-beta primer mix was included in a second PCR lasting about 7 to 12 cycles. One entry per CDR3 protein, called by TCRdb with MiXCR from the 5' RACE reads. This table has 1.6 million or so distinct CDR3 sequences, about 35% appearing once. This clonotype was counted ten times or more. The antigen remains unidentified. Per germline, CDR1 MNHEY and CDR2 SVGEGT. This CDR3 region has 14 residues. Trimming at V came to 7 bases and at J to 1 base, leaving 5 bases not matched to a gene. General study points: Relative to aged donors, long-lived donors carried more naive CD4+ cells and displayed higher diversity. Observed TCR beta diversity showed a strong correlation with the percentage of naive T cells as measured by flow cytometry.

Each individual donor underwent a draw of approximately 9.8 milliliters of peripheral blood. The chain joins TRBV6-2 or TRBV6-3 to TRBJ2-7; 9 nucleotides agree with TRBD2. The receptor comes from a woman aged 25 to 39 in good health. The sequenced sample consisted of blood. The CDR3 region has the DNA TGTGCCAGCAACAGAGCGGGGGGTTCCTACGAGCAGTACTTC. Translated, it gives CASNRAGGSYEQYF.